This TCR beta chain was observed in a study of technical replicates of blood from a few donors. The protocol was immunoSEQ multiplex PCR, while the TCRdb copy is restricted to in-frame clones and leaves out a portion. The table lists approximately 75,000 clones, over 75% of them singletons. The CDR3 spans 12 residues. Germline V gives CDR1 SGHNT, CDR2 YYREEE (reference sequence). The material sequenced was PBMCs. The sequence came from a human donor in good health. Some clones in this sample may be carry-over from other donors' samples. The rearrangement joins TRBV5-4 to TRBJ2-3, with D unresolved. The better agreement between TRBJ1-5 and the DNA end casts doubt on the J call. The CDR3 loop is CASAKYRDTQHF. The CDR3 coding sequence is TGTGCCAGCGCCAAGTACAGAGATACGCAGCATTTT.